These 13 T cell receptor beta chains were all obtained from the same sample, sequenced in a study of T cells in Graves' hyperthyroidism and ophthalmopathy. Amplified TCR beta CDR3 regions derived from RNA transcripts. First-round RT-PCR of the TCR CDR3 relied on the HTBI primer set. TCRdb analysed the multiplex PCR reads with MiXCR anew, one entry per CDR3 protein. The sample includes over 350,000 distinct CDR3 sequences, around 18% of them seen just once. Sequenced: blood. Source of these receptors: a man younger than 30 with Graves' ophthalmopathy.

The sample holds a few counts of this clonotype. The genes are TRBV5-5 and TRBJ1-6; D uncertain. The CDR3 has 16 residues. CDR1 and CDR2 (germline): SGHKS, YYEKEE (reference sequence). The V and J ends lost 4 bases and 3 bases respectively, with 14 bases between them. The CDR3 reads CASSLTDGLYNSPLHF. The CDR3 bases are TGTGCCAGCAGCCTAACGGATGGTCTCTATAATTCACCCCTCCACTTT. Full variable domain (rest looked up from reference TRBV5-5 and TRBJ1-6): DAGVTQSPTHLIKTRGQQVTLRCSPISGHKSVSWYQQVLGQGPQFIFQYYEKEERGRGNFPDRFSARQFPNYSSELNVNALLLGDSALYLCASSLTDGLYNSPLHFGNGTRLTVT.

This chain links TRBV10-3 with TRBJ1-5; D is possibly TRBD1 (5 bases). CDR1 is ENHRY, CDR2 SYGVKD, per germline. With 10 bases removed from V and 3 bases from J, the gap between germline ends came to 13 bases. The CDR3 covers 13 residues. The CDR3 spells CATRDLNNQPQHF. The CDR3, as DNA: TGTGCCACCCGGGACCTCAACAATCAGCCCCAGCATTTT.

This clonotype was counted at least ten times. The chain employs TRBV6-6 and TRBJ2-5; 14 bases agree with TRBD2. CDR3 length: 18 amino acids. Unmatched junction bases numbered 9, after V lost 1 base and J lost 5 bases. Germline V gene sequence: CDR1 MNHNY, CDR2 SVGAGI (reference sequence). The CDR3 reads CASSYWTSGGNPGETQYF. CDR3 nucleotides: TGTGCCAGCAGTTACTGGACTAGCGGGGGGAACCCCGGGGAGACCCAGTACTTC.

For the CDR3, the DNA is TGCAGTGCTAAACTAGCGGGGGGCACCGGGGAGCTGTTTTTT. It codes for CSAKLAGGTGELFF. This chain uses TRBV20-1 with TRBJ2-2; 12 positions agree with TRBD2. The CDR3 consists of 14 residues. V dropped 4 bases and J dropped 4; count of bases not matched to a gene: 1. Germline lookup yields CDR1 DFQATT and CDR2 SNEGSKA (reference sequence).

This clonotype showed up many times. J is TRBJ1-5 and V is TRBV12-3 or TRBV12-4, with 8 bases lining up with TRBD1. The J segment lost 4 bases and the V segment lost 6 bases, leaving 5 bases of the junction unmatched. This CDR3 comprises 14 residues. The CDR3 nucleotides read TGTGCCAGCAGCCGGACAGGGACAAATCAGCCCCAGCATTTT. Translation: CASSRTGTNQPQHF.

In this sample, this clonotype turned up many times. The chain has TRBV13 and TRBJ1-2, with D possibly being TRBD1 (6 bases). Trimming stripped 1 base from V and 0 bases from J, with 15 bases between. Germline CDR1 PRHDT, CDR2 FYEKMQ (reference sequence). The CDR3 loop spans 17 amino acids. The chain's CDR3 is CASSLVEARTANYGYTF. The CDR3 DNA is TGTGCCAGCAGCTTAGTAGAGGCCAGGACAGCTAACTATGGCTACACCTTC.

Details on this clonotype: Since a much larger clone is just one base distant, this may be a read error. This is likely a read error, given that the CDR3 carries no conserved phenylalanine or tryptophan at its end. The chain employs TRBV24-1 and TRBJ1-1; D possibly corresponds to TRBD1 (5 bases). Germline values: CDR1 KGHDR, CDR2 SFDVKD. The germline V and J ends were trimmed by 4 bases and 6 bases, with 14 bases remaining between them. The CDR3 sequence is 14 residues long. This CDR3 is CATSEARGEAEAFL. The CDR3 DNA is TGTGCCACCAGTGAGGCGAGAGGGGAGGCTGAAGCTTTCCTT.

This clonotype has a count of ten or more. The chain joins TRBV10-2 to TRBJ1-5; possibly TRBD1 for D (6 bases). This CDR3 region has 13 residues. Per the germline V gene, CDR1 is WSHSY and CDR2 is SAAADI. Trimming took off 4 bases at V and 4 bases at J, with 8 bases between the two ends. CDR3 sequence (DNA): TGCGCCAGCAGTGGGACAGATAATCAGCCCCAGCATTTT. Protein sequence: CASSGTDNQPQHF.

For the CDR3, the DNA is TGTGCCAGCAGATCAACACATGGTGAGCAGTTCTTC. It specifies CASRSTHGEQFF. The V gene is TRBV5-4, the J gene TRBJ2-1, with no clear D. The CDR3 is 12 amino acids. Germline CDR1 reads SGHNT; CDR2 reads YYREEE (reference sequence). Between the trimmed V and J ends, which lost 5 bases and 9 bases, there was a span of 12 bases.

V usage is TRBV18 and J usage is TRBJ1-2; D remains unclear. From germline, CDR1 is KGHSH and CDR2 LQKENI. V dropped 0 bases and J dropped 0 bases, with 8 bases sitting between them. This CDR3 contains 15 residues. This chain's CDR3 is CASSPPAPPNYGYTF. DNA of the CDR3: TGTGCCAGCTCACCACCGGCTCCTCCTAACTATGGCTACACCTTC.

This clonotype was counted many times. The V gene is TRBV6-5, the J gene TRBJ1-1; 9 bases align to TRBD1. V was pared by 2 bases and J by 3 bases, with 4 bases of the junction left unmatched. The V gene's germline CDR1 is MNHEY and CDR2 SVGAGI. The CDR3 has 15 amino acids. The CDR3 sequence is CASSYDRGWYTEAFF. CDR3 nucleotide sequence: TGTGCCAGCAGTTACGACAGGGGGTGGTACACTGAAGCTTTCTTT.

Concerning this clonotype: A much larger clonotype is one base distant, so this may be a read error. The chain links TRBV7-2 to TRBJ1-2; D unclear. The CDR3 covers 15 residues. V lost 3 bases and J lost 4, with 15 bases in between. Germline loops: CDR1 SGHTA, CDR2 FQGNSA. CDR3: CASSLGDFGVYGYTF. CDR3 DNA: TGTGCCAGCAGCTTGGGAGATTTTGGCGTCTATGGCTACACCTTC.

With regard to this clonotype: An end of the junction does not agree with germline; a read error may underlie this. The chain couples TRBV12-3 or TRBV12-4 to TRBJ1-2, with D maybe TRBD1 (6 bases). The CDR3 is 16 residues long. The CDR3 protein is CASILQGPTQGYGYTF. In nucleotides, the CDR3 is TGTGCCAGCATTTTACAGGGCCCTACCCAGGGCTATGGCTACACCTTC.